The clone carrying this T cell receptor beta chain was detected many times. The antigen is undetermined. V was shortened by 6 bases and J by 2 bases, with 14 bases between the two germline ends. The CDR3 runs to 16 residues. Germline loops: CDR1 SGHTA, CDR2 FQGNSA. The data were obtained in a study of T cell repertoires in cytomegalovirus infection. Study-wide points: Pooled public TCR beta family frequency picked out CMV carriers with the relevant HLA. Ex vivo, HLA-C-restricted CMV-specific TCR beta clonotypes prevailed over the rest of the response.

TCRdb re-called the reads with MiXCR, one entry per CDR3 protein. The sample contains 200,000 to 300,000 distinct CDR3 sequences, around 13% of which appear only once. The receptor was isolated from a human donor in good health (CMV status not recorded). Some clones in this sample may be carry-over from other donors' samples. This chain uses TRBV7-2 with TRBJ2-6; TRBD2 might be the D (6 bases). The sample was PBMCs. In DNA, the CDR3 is TGTGCCAGCAGACCGGGGGTAGCGACTGGGGCCAACGTCCTGACTTTC. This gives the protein CASRPGVATGANVLTF. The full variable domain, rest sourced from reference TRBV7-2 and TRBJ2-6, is GAGVSQSPSNKVTEKGKDVELRCDPISGHTALYWYRQSLGQGLEFLIYFQGNSAPDKSGLPSDRFSAERTGGSVSTLTIQRTQQEDSAVYLCASRPGVATGANVLTFGAGSRLTVL.